This TCR beta chain derives from a study of blood T cell repertoires in COVID-19. Across the whole study: Acute and convalescent COVID-19 specimens originated in the United States, Italy and Spain. PBMCs, B-cell-depleted T cells, or T cells were the source of the cDNA or gDNA that made up the material.

Per the study methods: Amplification with reference gene primers provided the estimates of nucleated cell counts. This table comes from immunoSEQ multiplex PCR, and its TCRdb copy is limited to in-frame clones, with some not included. The V and J calls and clone size come from that table; D and trimming were worked out from the DNA. The profile shows roughly 15,000 clones, 65% to 80% of them singletons. This TCR was recovered from a boy between 2 and 10 years old with active or convalescent COVID-19. What was sequenced was peripheral blood.

Here the CDR3 reads CASLRDSRNTGELFF. CDR3 in DNA: TGTGCCAGCCTCCGGGATAGCCGAAACACCGGGGAGCTGTTTTTT. The J gene is TRBJ2-2, the V gene TRBV7-2, with a weak D call TRBD2 (5 bases). Germline CDR1 is SGHTA and CDR2 is FQGNSA. Trimming pared 8 bases from V and 2 bases from J, leaving 15 bases between. The CDR3 covers 15 residues.